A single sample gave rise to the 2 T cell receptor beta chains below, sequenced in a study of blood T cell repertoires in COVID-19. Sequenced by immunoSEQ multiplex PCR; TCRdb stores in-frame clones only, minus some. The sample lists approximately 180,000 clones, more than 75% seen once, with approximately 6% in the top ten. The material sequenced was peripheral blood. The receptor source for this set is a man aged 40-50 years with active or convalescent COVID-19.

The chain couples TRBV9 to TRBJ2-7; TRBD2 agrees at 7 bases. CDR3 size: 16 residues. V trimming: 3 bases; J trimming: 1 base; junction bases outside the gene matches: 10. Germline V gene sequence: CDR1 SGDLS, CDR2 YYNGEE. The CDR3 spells CASSGGKRDGSYEQYF. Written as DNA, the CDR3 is TGTGCCAGCAGCGGGGGGAAGCGGGACGGGTCCTACGAGCAGTACTTC.

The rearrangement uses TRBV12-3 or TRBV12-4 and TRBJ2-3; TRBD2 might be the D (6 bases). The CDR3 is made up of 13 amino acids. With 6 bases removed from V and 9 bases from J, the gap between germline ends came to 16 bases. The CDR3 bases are TGTGCCAGCAGGCCCCCGGGACTCGAGACGCAGTATTTT. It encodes CASRPPGLETQYF.